The sequence of this T cell receptor (beta chain) was determined in a study of T cells in Graves' hyperthyroidism and ophthalmopathy. Background on the study: Peripheral blood draws took place at initial diagnosis, ahead of any treatment.

The CDR3 is 12 amino acids. Germline V lookup: CDR1 DFQATT, CDR2 SNEGSKA (reference sequence). The ends were cut back, 6 bases at V and 4 bases at J, with 12 bases in the middle. Study conclusions and caveats: The model made its ophthalmopathy prediction, and onset followed a median approximately six months later.

In the case of this clonotype: Its antigen is currently unknown.

From RNA transcripts, TCR beta CDR3 regions were amplified. The study used the HTBI primer set for a first-round RT-PCR of the TCR CDR3. MiXCR, applied by TCRdb to the multiplex PCR reads, yields one record per CDR3 protein. Of 490,000 or so distinct CDR3 sequences listed, nearly 20% are singletons. The source material was blood. This receptor was identified in a man in his forties or fifties with Graves' ophthalmopathy. The gene calls are TRBV20-1 and TRBJ1-2, with D possibly matching TRBD1 (6 bases). The CDR3 loop is CSAMDSGYGYTF. CDR3 bases: TGCAGTGCAATGGACAGCGGCTATGGCTACACCTTC.